One and the same sample provided the 18 T cell receptor beta chains below, sequenced in a study of human CD8 memory T cell subsets. Researchers made TCR beta libraries via UMI-labeled 5' RACE. Using the 5' RACE reads, TCRdb records one entry per CDR3 protein without DNA. The sample holds approximately 10,000 distinct CDR3 sequences. Sequences were obtained from CD8+ stem-like memory T cells (TSCM and TCM) sorted from PBMCs. This sample's subset: stem-like memory CD8 T cells (TSTEM), CCR7+ PD-1- TIGIT-. These TCRs come from a human donor in good health.

The CDR3 spells CASSWREETQYF. The gene calls are TRBV7-9 and TRBJ2-5; TCRdb picks TRBD2, but there is no DNA to check that call. Germline V gene sequence: CDR1 SEHNR, CDR2 FQNEAQ (reference sequence). The CDR3 sequence is 12 residues long.

J is TRBJ2-1 and V is TRBV12-3 or TRBV12-4; no DNA is available, so the TRBD1 call from TCRdb remains unchecked. The CDR3 runs to 15 residues. CDR3 region: CASRVAGGSYNEQFF.

The V gene is TRBV7-2, the J gene TRBJ2-7; absent DNA, TCRdb's TRBD1 call cannot be checked. This CDR3 is built from 13 residues. Germline CDR1 reads SGHTA; CDR2 reads FQGNSA. CDR3 region: CASSYPPANEQYF.

The chain joins TRBV7-2 to TRBJ2-2. The germline V gene encodes CDR1 SGHTA and CDR2 FQGNSA. This CDR3 contains 12 residues. The CDR3 is CASSLPREELFF.

The chain joins TRBV5-1 to TRBJ1-1; the D gene TCRdb calls, TRBD1, cannot be checked with no DNA. Germline V gives CDR1 SGHRS, CDR2 YFSETQ. This CDR3 is 13 amino acids long. The CDR3: CASSLTGGTEAFF.

The chain has TRBV7-9 and TRBJ2-1; TCRdb indicates TRBD1, and absent DNA this call remains unverified. The V gene's germline CDR1 is SEHNR and CDR2 FQNEAQ (reference sequence). The CDR3 spans 14 residues. CDR3 region: CASSRGPAENEQFF.

The CDR3 here is CSATGQGVTEAFF. V gene TRBV20-1 combines with J gene TRBJ1-1; the TCRdb D gene call, TRBD1, has no DNA to confirm it. CDR1 is DFQATT and CDR2 is SNEGSKA in the germline V gene (reference sequence). The CDR3 extends over 13 amino acids.

The J gene is TRBJ2-2, the V gene TRBV27; TCRdb proposes TRBD1, but this gene call is untestable without DNA. Germline-derived CDR1 and CDR2 are MNHEY and SMNVEV (reference sequence). This CDR3 region has 14 residues. The CDR3 reads CASNRDKNTGELFF.

The rearrangement joins TRBV7-9 to TRBJ2-2. Germline-derived CDR1 and CDR2 are SEHNR and FQNEAQ (reference sequence). The CDR3 runs to 14 residues. The CDR3 sequence is CASSLAATTGELFF.

The rearrangement uses TRBV4-3 and TRBJ2-1; with no DNA, the TCRdb D assignment of TRBD1 cannot be verified. The V gene's germline CDR1 is LGHNA and CDR2 YSLEER. This CDR3 spans 16 amino acids. This CDR3 is CASSQDPDSSYNEQFF.

This clonotype is deemed medium-sized by its frequency. This rearrangement joins TRBV14 to TRBJ1-4; TCRdb selects TRBD1, and the lack of DNA leaves this call unchecked. The CDR3 consists of 14 residues. The germline gives CDR1 SGHDN, CDR2 FVKESK. CDR3 loop: CASSQFLGEEKLFF.

V is TRBV7-3 and J is TRBJ2-3; the D call from TCRdb, TRBD2, cannot be confirmed without DNA. CDR1 and CDR2 (germline): SGHTA, FQGTGA. The CDR3 totals 16 residues. The CDR3 sequence is CASSDPRRGVTDTQYF.

The V call is TRBV9, the J call TRBJ1-5; the D call of TRBD1 rests on TCRdb alone, since no DNA is present to check it. The length of the CDR3 is 13 residues. Germline V CDR1 and CDR2: SGDLS, YYNGEE. CDR3 amino acids: CASSVTVEGEQHF.

The genes are TRBV20-1 and TRBJ2-4; the D gene TCRdb calls, TRBD2, cannot be checked with no DNA. The length of the CDR3 is 17 residues. Germline CDR1 and CDR2: DFQATT and SNEGSKA (reference sequence). This CDR3 reads CSAKGTSGAPAKNIQYF.

This chain connects TRBV5-1 to TRBJ2-2. CDR1 and CDR2 from the germline V gene are SGHRS and YFSETQ. The CDR3 is 15 residues long. This CDR3 reads CASSLITANTGELFF.

The rearrangement joins TRBV7-2 to TRBJ1-5; the D gene TCRdb calls, TRBD1, cannot be checked with no DNA. Germline values: CDR1 SGHTA, CDR2 FQGNSA. The CDR3 is made up of 16 amino acids. CDR3 residues: CASSLEGPVNNQPQHF. Using reference TRBV7-2 and TRBJ1-5 for the parts outside the CDR3, the full variable domain is GAGVSQSPSNKVTEKGKDVELRCDPISGHTALYWYRQSLGQGLEFLIYFQGNSAPDKSGLPSDRFSAERTGGSVSTLTIQRTQQEDSAVYLCASSLEGPVNNQPQHFGDGTRLSIL.

The chain joins TRBV5-1 to TRBJ2-7; the D call from TCRdb, TRBD1, cannot be confirmed without DNA. This CDR3 contains 15 residues. Germline CDR1 reads SGHRS; CDR2 reads YFSETQ. CDR3 region: CASLKEPGPYYEQYF.

This chain links TRBV20-1 with TRBJ2-7; TCRdb names TRBD1, which stays unverified in the absence of DNA. Germline V gene sequence: CDR1 DFQATT, CDR2 SNEGSKA (reference sequence). The CDR3 spans 17 residues. CDR3 sequence: CSASIGGSGQGGYEQYF.